The 28 T cell receptor beta chains given below trace back to one sample, sequenced in a study of blood T cell repertoires in COVID-19. Assay used: immunoSEQ multiplex PCR; TCRdb lists only in-frame clones, some missing. The profile shows over 20,000 clones, about 89% of them singletons. Sequenced input: peripheral blood. These receptors were taken from an older man with active COVID-19.

This chain uses TRBV5-5 with TRBJ1-6; D might be TRBD1 (6 bases). The germline V gene encodes CDR1 SGHKS and CDR2 YYEKEE (reference sequence). The CDR3 is 14 amino acids. The V end lost 6 bases, the J end lost 7 bases, and 14 bases lay between the germline ends. The DNA of the CDR3 is TGTGCCAGCAACACACAGGGACACAATTCACCCCTCCACTTT. Translation: CASNTQGHNSPLHF.

This rearrangement joins TRBV5-6 to TRBJ1-1; D perhaps matches TRBD1 (5 bases). The CDR3 has 15 residues. Germline values: CDR1 SGHDT, CDR2 YYEEEE. V was cut by 1 base and J by 0 bases, with 10 bases left in between. Written as DNA, the CDR3 is TGTGCCAGCAGCTTGAGAGGGGAGGTGAACACTGAAGCTTTCTTT. It is translated as CASSLRGEVNTEAFF.

V and J are TRBV25-1 and TRBJ2-1, with D unclear. Germline lookup yields CDR1 MGHDK and CDR2 SYGVNS. Trimming stripped 5 bases from V and 5 bases from J, with 13 bases between. CDR3 size: 14 residues. Here the CDR3 reads CASSLTSFDNEQFF. The CDR3 bases are TGTGCCAGCAGTCTGACTTCCTTTGACAATGAGCAGTTCTTC.

This chain uses TRBV5-1 with TRBJ2-3; 7 bases align to TRBD2. CDR3 length: 14 residues. The germline V gene encodes CDR1 SGHRS and CDR2 YFSETQ. V shed 6 bases and J 3 bases; nucleotides not matched to a gene: 7. The chain's CDR3 is CASTPGGNTDTQYF. CDR3 coding DNA: TGCGCCAGCACCCCGGGGGGAAATACAGATACGCAGTATTTT.

V and J are TRBV15 and TRBJ1-2, with D maybe TRBD1 (5 bases). The CDR3 sequence is 16 residues long. Per germline, CDR1 LNHNV and CDR2 YYDKDF (reference sequence). Trimming pared 9 bases from V and 5 bases from J, leaving 25 bases between. This chain's CDR3 is CATERGRGGVRYGYTF. In nucleotides, the CDR3 is TGTGCCACAGAAAGAGGAAGGGGCGGCGTTCGTTATGGCTACACCTTC.

The chain has TRBV12-3 or TRBV12-4 and TRBJ2-7, with 8 bases matching TRBD1. V gave up 2 bases and J gave up 6 bases; unmatched junction bases: 3. This CDR3 is 13 amino acids long. For the CDR3, the DNA is TGTGCCAGCAGTTTACAGGGGGCACGCGAGCAGTACTTC. Its translation: CASSLQGAREQYF.

The chain joins TRBV5-5 to TRBJ1-2; perhaps TRBD1 as D (6 bases). The CDR3 extends over 13 amino acids. Germline values: CDR1 SGHKS, CDR2 YYEKEE (reference sequence). V lost 2 bases and J 7 bases, leaving 12 bases between the germline ends. The CDR3 DNA follows: TGTGCCAGCAGCTTCCGGGGGGCTGGTGGCTACACCTTC. As protein: CASSFRGAGGYTF. The whole variable domain, remainder taken from reference TRBV5-5 and TRBJ1-2, is DAGVTQSPTHLIKTRGQQVTLRCSPISGHKSVSWYQQVLGQGPQFIFQYYEKEERGRGNFPDRFSARQFPNYSSELNVNALLLGDSALYLCASSFRGAGGYTFGSGTRLTVV.

In this sample, this clone turned up a few times. The chain couples TRBV6-2 or TRBV6-3 to TRBJ2-2; possibly TRBD2 for D (5 bases). Germline values: CDR1 MNHEY, CDR2 SVGEGT. This CDR3 is 17 amino acids long. Trimming removed 4 bases from V and 1 base from J, with 16 bases in between. The CDR3 nucleotides are TGTGCCAGCAGTTCCCAGACCGGAAGCGGGAACACCGGGGAGCTGTTTTTT. This translates into CASSSQTGSGNTGELFF.

This rearrangement joins TRBV5-1 to TRBJ1-4; the match to TRBD1 covers 7 bases. Germline CDR1 SGHRS, CDR2 YFSETQ. CDR3 size: 15 residues. Trimming cost V 2 bases and J 7 bases; bases outside gene matches: 8. The CDR3 is CASSLQGQGGEKLFF. CDR3 coding DNA: TGCGCCAGCAGCTTACAGGGGCAGGGAGGTGAAAAACTGTTTTTT.

The chain couples TRBV15 to TRBJ2-1; D gene uncertain. CDR1 LNHNV and CDR2 YYDKDF come from the germline V gene (reference sequence). Trimming removed 0 bases from V and 4 bases from J, with 7 bases in between. This CDR3 contains 14 residues. The CDR3 DNA is TGTGCCACCAGCAGAGATTTGACATACAATGAGCAGTTCTTC. It yields the protein CATSRDLTYNEQFF.

This rearrangement joins TRBV5-1 to TRBJ2-3, with D hard to call. V dropped 4 bases and J dropped 5 bases, with 14 bases sitting between them. The CDR3 has 14 amino acids. Per germline, CDR1 SGHRS and CDR2 YFSETQ. The CDR3 loop is CASSPNLSEDTQYF. The CDR3 DNA sequence: TGCGCCAGCAGCCCGAACCTTTCAGAAGATACGCAGTATTTT. The full variable domain, completed using reference TRBV5-1 and TRBJ2-3, is KAGVTQTPRYLIKTRGQQVTLSCSPISGHRSVSWYQQTPGQGLQFLFEYFSETQRNKGNFPGRFSGRQFSNSRSEMNVSTLELGDSALYLCASSPNLSEDTQYFGPGTRLTVL.

The gene calls are TRBV5-8 and TRBJ2-1; D possibly corresponds to TRBD2 (5 bases). Germline V gives CDR1 SGHTS, CDR2 YDEGEE. This CDR3 has 11 residues. Trimming removed 2 bases at V and 9 bases at J, with 6 bases between. The CDR3 DNA sequence: TGTGCCAGCAGCTTAGCGGTTGAGCAGTTCTTC. Amino acids: CASSLAVEQFF.

The V and J genes are TRBV7-9 and TRBJ1-4; no reliable D call. There are 15 residues in the CDR3. The V gene lost 5 bases and the J gene lost 10 bases, with 20 bases spanning the gap. Germline CDR1 reads SEHNR; CDR2 reads FQNEAQ (reference sequence). CDR3 loop: CASSILLGFLVKLFF. The CDR3 DNA sequence: TGTGCCAGCAGCATCCTCCTGGGCTTCTTAGTAAAACTGTTTTTT.

The chain carries TRBV19 and TRBJ2-6; maybe TRBD2 (6 bases). This CDR3 contains 17 residues. V lost 4 bases to trimming and J lost 0 bases, with 13 bases between them. Germline V gives CDR1 LNHDA, CDR2 SQIVND (reference sequence). CDR3 DNA: TGTGCCAGTAGTACCCTCGGGGGTTCCTCTGGGGCCAACGTCCTGACTTTC. Translation gives CASSTLGGSSGANVLTF.

The chain carries TRBV6-2 or TRBV6-3 and TRBJ2-1; 7 bases agree with TRBD2. From germline, CDR1 is MNHEY and CDR2 SVGEGT. This CDR3 spans 17 amino acids. V gave up 5 bases and J gave up 5 bases; unmatched junction bases: 15. The CDR3 nucleotides are TGTGCCAGCAGTCCCCCGGATCTAGCGGCGATTCACAATGAGCAGTTCTTC. Its translation is CASSPPDLAAIHNEQFF.

The rearrangement uses TRBV18 and TRBJ1-5; D not resolved. Trimming cost V 3 bases and J 2 bases, with 8 bases left between them. CDR1 and CDR2 from the germline V gene are KGHSH and LQKENI. The CDR3 spans 14 residues. CDR3 DNA: TGTGCCAGCTCACCTGACACCCGCAATCAGCCCCAGCATTTT. Protein product: CASSPDTRNQPQHF.

The chain carries TRBV7-9 and TRBJ1-2, with 7 bases lining up with TRBD1. Germline CDR1 SEHNR, CDR2 FQNEAQ (reference sequence). The CDR3 is 14 amino acids. V lost 2 bases and J lost 3; bases outside the gene matches: 3. The CDR3 protein is CASSLIGGDYGYTF. The CDR3 DNA is TGTGCCAGCAGCTTAATAGGGGGCGACTATGGCTACACCTTC.

The genes are TRBV5-1 and TRBJ2-1; 9 bases agree with TRBD2. CDR3 size: 15 residues. The germline V gene encodes CDR1 SGHRS and CDR2 YFSETQ. Trimming removed 2 bases from V and 4 bases from J; junction bases left unmatched: 4. CDR3 in amino acids: CASSFTSGPYNEQFF. DNA for the CDR3: TGCGCCAGCAGCTTTACTAGCGGGCCGTACAATGAGCAGTTCTTC.

The chain carries TRBV19 and TRBJ2-7; 8 bases agree with TRBD1. The CDR3 length is 15 residues. Germline-derived CDR1 and CDR2 are LNHDA and SQIVND (reference sequence). J was trimmed by 4 bases and V by 6 bases; bases with no gene match: 11. The CDR3 sequence: CASRVSHRGTYEQYF. The CDR3 nucleotides are TGTGCCAGTAGAGTATCGCACAGGGGGACGTACGAGCAGTACTTC.

V gene TRBV7-9 combines with J gene TRBJ1-1; weak D call: TRBD1 (5 bases). V lost 1 base to trimming and J lost 5 bases, with 8 bases between them. Germline CDR1 and CDR2: SEHNR and FQNEAQ (reference sequence). The CDR3 is 13 residues long. The CDR3 sequence is CASSLETGTEAFF. CDR3 nucleotide sequence: TGTGCCAGCAGCTTAGAAACAGGTACTGAAGCTTTCTTT.

The V call is TRBV7-6, the J call TRBJ2-7; 10 nucleotides align to TRBD1. After removal of 5 bases from V and 4 bases from J, the junction contained 8 bases not matched to a gene. The CDR3 contains 15 residues. Germline-derived CDR1 and CDR2 are SGHVS and FNYEAQ. DNA of the CDR3: TGTGCCAGCAGCCCGGGGGACAGGGGTGGGTACGAGCAGTACTTC. Protein sequence: CASSPGDRGGYEQYF.

In its sample, this clone ranks as medium-sized. This chain uses TRBV6-4 with TRBJ2-2, with 9 bases matching TRBD2. Unmatched junction bases numbered 2, after V lost 0 bases and J lost 3 bases. Per germline, CDR1 MRHNA and CDR2 SNTAGT. The CDR3 loop spans 16 amino acids. The CDR3 loop reads CASSDSPSGDTGELFF. The CDR3 bases are TGTGCCAGCAGTGACTCGCCTAGCGGGGACACCGGGGAGCTGTTTTTT.

The chain joins TRBV10-2 to TRBJ1-1; TRBD1 matches at 12 bases. Per germline, CDR1 WSHSY and CDR2 SAAADI. This CDR3 spans 15 amino acids. V trimming: 6 bases; J trimming: 6 bases; junction bases outside the gene matches: 8. The CDR3 reads CASRKGTGGTPEAFF. DNA for the CDR3: TGCGCCAGCAGAAAAGGGACAGGGGGCACCCCTGAAGCTTTCTTT.

The V gene is TRBV4-2, the J gene TRBJ1-1; D is unresolved. Trimming took off 3 bases at V and 8 bases at J, with 10 bases between the two ends. The germline CDR1 and CDR2 sequences are LGHNA and YNFKEQ. CDR3 length: 12 amino acids. CDR3 in amino acids: CASSQWAQEAFF. The CDR3 DNA is TGTGCCAGCAGCCAGTGGGCTCAGGAAGCTTTCTTT.

This clone was detected only once. The chain employs TRBV27 and TRBJ2-5, with 8 bases identical to TRBD2. The V segment lost 5 bases and the J segment 2 bases; nucleotides outside the gene matches: 10. The CDR3 length is 16 residues. From germline, CDR1 is MNHEY and CDR2 SMNVEV (reference sequence). The chain's CDR3 is CASSLLRTSRQETQYF. The DNA for the CDR3 is TGTGCCAGCAGTCTCTTGAGGACTAGCAGACAAGAGACCCAGTACTTC.

V is TRBV7-8 and J is TRBJ2-1; D not resolved. Germline-derived CDR1 and CDR2 are SGHVS and FQNEAQ. CDR3 length: 15 amino acids. Trimming took off 1 base at V and 0 bases at J, with 7 bases between the two ends. CDR3 nucleotides: TGTGCCAGCAGCTTAGTACTAACCTCCTACAATGAGCAGTTCTTC. Translation: CASSLVLTSYNEQFF.

This clone was detected a few times. V is TRBV18 and J is TRBJ2-5, with a weak D call TRBD1 (6 bases). Trimming pared 5 bases from V and 2 bases from J, leaving 9 bases between. Germline V gives CDR1 KGHSH, CDR2 LQKENI. The CDR3 length is 13 residues. Here the CDR3 reads CASSGTSQETQYF. The CDR3 DNA follows: TGTGCCAGCTCAGGGACATCACAAGAGACCCAGTACTTC.

The V and J genes are TRBV12-5 and TRBJ2-7, with TRBD1 as a possible D gene (5 bases). Per the germline V gene, CDR1 is LGHNT and CDR2 is FRNRAP. The CDR3 is 18 residues long. V lost 0 bases and J 2 bases, leaving 20 bases between the germline ends. The CDR3 bases are TGTGCTAGTGGTTTGGTACTTGCCGTGGGGCAGAGTCCCTACGAGCAGTACTTC. Translating it yields CASGLVLAVGQSPYEQYF.